These 16 T cell receptor beta chains came from one sample sequenced in a study of blood T cell repertoires in COVID-19. The method was immunoSEQ multiplex PCR; TCRdb's version includes in-frame clones alone and lacks a portion of them. The sample has about 60,000 clones, roughly 80% seen once; the top ten hold approximately 17%. Sample: peripheral blood. The receptors shown here come from a man between 65 and 85 years old with active COVID-19.

The chain couples TRBV10-3 to TRBJ2-7; 7 bases are shared with TRBD1. The ends lost 6 bases at V and 4 bases at J; junction bases unmatched: 9. This CDR3 has 14 residues. Looked up from germline, CDR1 is ENHRY and CDR2 is SYGVKD. CDR3 amino acids: CAIRPSTGSYEQYF. The CDR3 DNA reads as TGTGCCATCAGGCCGTCGACAGGGTCTTACGAGCAGTACTTC.

The chain is built from TRBV9 and TRBJ2-4; D perhaps matches TRBD2 (5 bases). The germline gives CDR1 SGDLS, CDR2 YYNGEE. V was cut by 4 bases and J by 9 bases, with 20 bases left in between. The CDR3 loop spans 15 amino acids. In nucleotides, the CDR3 is TGTGCCAGCAGCCCCCGAGCCTCCGAGGGTGGCATTCAGTACTTC. This encodes CASSPRASEGGIQYF.

The chain uses TRBV6-6 and TRBJ1-1; unclear D gene. The V end lost 8 bases, the J end lost 7 bases, and 20 bases lay between the germline ends. CDR1 MNHNY and CDR2 SVGAGI come from the germline V gene (reference sequence). The CDR3 sequence is 14 residues long. The CDR3 protein is CASLDQDRLNEAFF. The CDR3 DNA follows: TGTGCCAGCCTGGACCAGGACCGACTAAATGAAGCTTTCTTT.

This chain connects TRBV12-3 or TRBV12-4 to TRBJ1-2, with TRBD1 matching 8 bases. The CDR3 extends over 13 amino acids. V lost 2 bases to trimming and J lost 7 bases; unmatched junction nucleotides: 3. The CDR3 DNA is TGTGCCAGCAGTTTAACAGGGGGAGGTGGCTACACCTTC. Residues: CASSLTGGGGYTF.

The chain is built from TRBV4-1 and TRBJ1-1; weak D call: TRBD1 (6 bases). This CDR3 is built from 15 residues. V was cut by 0 bases and J by 4 bases, with 12 bases left in between. Looked up from germline, CDR1 is MGHRA and CDR2 is YSYEKL. The CDR3 DNA reads TGCGCCAGCAGCCAAGAGGGGGGGCTAAGCACTGAAGCTTTCTTT. This translates into CASSQEGGLSTEAFF.

Written as DNA, the CDR3 is TGTGCCAGCAGCTTTGCAGGGGAGACCCAGTACTTC. This encodes CASSFAGETQYF. The J gene is TRBJ2-5, the V gene TRBV7-8; D may be TRBD1 (5 bases). V lost 3 bases and J lost 5, with 7 bases in between. The germline V gene encodes CDR1 SGHVS and CDR2 FQNEAQ. The CDR3 is 12 residues long.

This chain links TRBV29-1 with TRBJ1-1, with TRBD1 identical over 10 bases. The junction had 4 bases not matched to a gene; V was cut back by 4 bases and J by 5 bases. This CDR3 has 13 residues. CDR1 is SQVTM and CDR2 is ANQGSEA in the germline V gene. The CDR3 DNA reads TGCAGCGTTGTGCGGGACAGGGGTACTGAAGCTTTCTTT. This sequence encodes CSVVRDRGTEAFF.

The count of this clone is one. J is TRBJ1-2 and V is TRBV11-1, with TRBD1 as a possible D gene (6 bases). The CDR3 consists of 15 residues. Germline CDR1 and CDR2: SGHAT and FQDESV (reference sequence). V was cut by 5 bases and J by 8 bases, with 21 bases left in between. The CDR3 loop reads CASSVSGDLYGGYTF. CDR3 nucleotide sequence: TGTGCCAGCAGCGTCTCAGGGGACCTTTATGGCGGCTACACCTTC.

V is TRBV10-3 and J is TRBJ1-5, with a possible D match to TRBD1 (6 bases). The V end was cut by 2 bases, the J end by 9 bases, with 17 bases between. The CDR3 has 15 amino acids. Germline V gene lookup returns CDR1 ENHRY and CDR2 SYGVKD. The CDR3 nucleotides read TGTGCCATCAGTGAGAACCTCGACAGGACTCGGCCCCAGCATTTT. This encodes CAISENLDRTRPQHF.

The count of this clone is one. V and J are TRBV7-9 and TRBJ2-5, with D perhaps matching TRBD2 (6 bases). The germline CDR1 and CDR2 sequences are SEHNR and FQNEAQ (reference sequence). The CDR3 is made up of 15 amino acids. V gave up 2 bases and J gave up 2 bases, with 12 bases separating them. Written as DNA, the CDR3 is TGTGCCAGCAGCTTAATGAATAGCGGACAAGAGACCCAGTACTTC. It yields the protein CASSLMNSGQETQYF.

The V gene is TRBV7-8, the J gene TRBJ2-1; perhaps TRBD1 as D (6 bases). The CDR3 covers 16 residues. With 1 base removed from V and 4 bases from J, the gap between germline ends came to 14 bases. Germline lookup yields CDR1 SGHVS and CDR2 FQNEAQ. CDR3 DNA: TGTGCCAGCAGCTTAGAGGGTTCAGGGGTTTACAATGAGCAGTTCTTC. Amino acids: CASSLEGSGVYNEQFF.

This chain joins TRBV18 and TRBJ2-1, with 8 positions matching TRBD2. V lost 2 bases to trimming and J lost 9 bases; unmatched junction nucleotides: 9. CDR1 and CDR2 from the germline V gene are KGHSH and LQKENI. The CDR3 length is 15 residues. This chain's CDR3 is CASSPGLADTREQFF. As DNA, the CDR3 is TGTGCCAGCTCACCAGGACTAGCCGATACACGTGAGCAGTTCTTC.

In DNA, the CDR3 is TGCAGTGCTAGTCGACAGGCGGGCCAATACAATGAGCAGTTCTTC. Translating it yields CSASRQAGQYNEQFF. The chain combines TRBV20-1 with TRBJ2-1; TRBD1 is a possible D gene (6 bases). CDR3 size: 15 residues. V lost 3 bases and J 4 bases, leaving 16 bases between the germline ends. Germline V lookup: CDR1 DFQATT, CDR2 SNEGSKA (reference sequence).

The gene calls are TRBV28 and TRBJ2-3; 9 bases line up with TRBD2. Trimming took 4 bases from V and 2 from J; bases not matched to a gene: 7. This CDR3 has 16 amino acids. The V gene's germline CDR1 is MDHEN and CDR2 SYDVKM. DNA of the CDR3: TGTGCCAGCAGTTCCCCAGCGGGAGGCTCCACAGATACGCAGTATTTT. This encodes CASSSPAGGSTDTQYF.

The V gene is TRBV7-2, the J gene TRBJ2-2, with 14 bases matching TRBD2. The CDR3 has 18 residues. Trimming cost V 5 bases and J 1 base; bases outside gene matches: 6. CDR1 SGHTA and CDR2 FQGNSA come from the germline V gene. The CDR3 sequence: CASSPRGLAGGNTGELFF. The CDR3 DNA sequence: TGTGCCAGCAGCCCTCGAGGACTAGCGGGAGGGAACACCGGGGAGCTGTTTTTT.

The chain has TRBV7-2 and TRBJ2-2; weak D call: TRBD2 (6 bases). CDR3 size: 13 residues. V was pared by 5 bases and J by 6 bases, with 10 bases between. Germline loops: CDR1 SGHTA, CDR2 FQGNSA. CDR3 nucleotide sequence: TGTGCCAGCAGCCAGGGACTGGCCGGGGAGCTGTTTTTT. Its translation: CASSQGLAGELFF.